Presented here are 22 T cell receptor beta chains from one specimen sequenced in a study of blood T cell repertoires in COVID-19. Generated by immunoSEQ multiplex PCR, the TCRdb table keeps only in-frame clones and is missing some. The sample carries 150,000 or so clones, 87% recorded once. Sequences were obtained from PBMCs or T cells enriched from blood (not recorded which). These receptor sequences come from a woman aged 40 to 50 who had been exposed to COVID-19.

The chain employs TRBV4-1 and TRBJ1-6; 8 positions match TRBD1. The ends lost 1 base at V and 7 bases at J; junction bases unmatched: 6. The CDR3 is 16 amino acids. The germline V gene has CDR1 MGHRA and CDR2 YSYEKL. As DNA, the CDR3 is TGCGCCAGCAGCCAAGGCTGGCAGGGGGCGAATTCACCCCTCCACTTT. This encodes CASSQGWQGANSPLHF.

This clone came up many times. J is TRBJ1-6 and V is TRBV19; D gene uncertain. The CDR3 contains 14 residues. The germline V gene encodes CDR1 LNHDA and CDR2 SQIVND (reference sequence). Trimming took 0 bases from V and 7 from J, leaving 7 bases between them. Here the CDR3 reads CASSIEGGNSPLHF. CDR3 DNA sequence: TGTGCCAGTAGTATAGAGGGAGGAAATTCACCCCTCCACTTT.

The chain links TRBV7-6 to TRBJ2-6, with 8 bases lining up with TRBD1. V lost 5 bases, J lost 0 bases, and 3 bases stayed unmatched. The CDR3 spans 16 residues. Germline assignment: CDR1 SGHVS and CDR2 FNYEAQ. The chain's CDR3 is CASSRTGGSGANVLTF. The CDR3 DNA reads TGTGCCAGCAGCCGAACAGGGGGCTCTGGGGCCAACGTCCTGACTTTC.

This rearrangement joins TRBV12-2 to TRBJ1-1. TRBV12-2 is termed a pseudogene. The CDR3 length is 15 residues. The CDR3 is CASRSREASDTEAFF. The DNA of the CDR3 is TGTGCAAGTCGCTCTCGAGAGGCATCGGACACTGAAGCTTTCTTT.

This chain connects TRBV27 to TRBJ2-1, with 8 bases identical to TRBD2. The germline V gene encodes CDR1 MNHEY and CDR2 SMNVEV (reference sequence). J lost 4 bases, V lost 6 bases, and 11 bases had no gene match. The CDR3 contains 16 residues. The DNA of the CDR3 is TGTGCCAGCAGCCCGAATTGGACTAGCCATTACAATGAGCAGTTCTTC. Protein sequence: CASSPNWTSHYNEQFF.

J is TRBJ2-7 and V is TRBV5-6; maybe TRBD2 (6 bases). CDR1 is SGHDT and CDR2 is YYEEEE in the germline V gene. The V end was cut by 4 bases, the J end by 9 bases, with 20 bases between. The CDR3 has 14 residues. CDR3 in amino acids: CASSPAKGGVTQYF. DNA for the CDR3: TGTGCCAGCAGCCCGGCAAAAGGAGGGGTGACGCAGTACTTC.

This chain joins TRBV19 and TRBJ2-7, with 10 bases fitting TRBD1. The CDR3 loop spans 14 amino acids. The germline V gene encodes CDR1 LNHDA and CDR2 SQIVND (reference sequence). V gave up 8 bases and J gave up 3 bases; unmatched junction bases: 7. The CDR3 DNA is TGTGCCAGTGGGGTTGGGACAGGGGACTACGAGCAGTACTTC. As protein: CASGVGTGDYEQYF.

The gene calls are TRBV15 and TRBJ2-2; the match to TRBD1 covers 8 bases. The CDR3 runs to 15 residues. V gave up 5 bases and J gave up 6 bases; unmatched junction bases: 8. CDR1 and CDR2 from the germline V gene are LNHNV and YYDKDF (reference sequence). CDR3 region: CATSEDRDRAGELFF. As DNA, the CDR3 is TGTGCCACCAGCGAGGACAGGGATCGCGCCGGGGAGCTGTTTTTT.

This chain joins TRBV5-1 and TRBJ2-3; a weak D match, TRBD1 (7 bases). The CDR3 runs to 14 residues. The ends were cut back, 4 bases at V and 1 base at J, with 10 bases in the middle. The germline CDR1 and CDR2 sequences are SGHRS and YFSETQ. The CDR3 DNA follows: TGCGCCAGCAGCCAGGGGGGCGGCACAGATACGCAGTATTTT. Translation gives CASSQGGGTDTQYF.

V and J are TRBV3-1 (or the pseudogene TRBV3-2) and TRBJ2-7; D might be TRBD1 (5 bases). From germline, CDR1 is LGHDT and CDR2 YNNKEL (reference sequence). With 5 bases removed from V and 5 bases from J, the gap between germline ends came to 13 bases. This CDR3 region has 13 residues. The CDR3 loop is CASSRTRTNEQYF. The CDR3 nucleotides read TGTGCCAGCAGCAGGACACGGACCAACGAGCAGTACTTC.

This chain uses TRBV21-1 with TRBJ2-7; the DNA was not used to check the table's D call, TRBD2. TRBV21-1 is annotated as a pseudogene. The CDR3 runs 11 residues. The CDR3, as DNA: TGTGCCAGCAGCCTACCCTACGAGCAGTACTTC. Its protein is CASSLPYEQYF.

The chain links TRBV19 to TRBJ1-4; tentatively, D is TRBD1 (6 bases). This CDR3 comprises 15 residues. Trimming took 5 bases from V and 8 from J, leaving 18 bases between them. The germline CDR1 and CDR2 sequences are LNHDA and SQIVND (reference sequence). The CDR3 coding sequence is TGTGCCAGTAGTCCCTCGTGGGGGCCGAAAGAAAAACTGTTTTTT. The encoded protein is CASSPSWGPKEKLFF.

The chain couples TRBV5-6 to TRBJ2-2, with D unresolved. V dropped 1 base and J dropped 2 bases, with 12 bases sitting between them. The length of the CDR3 is 16 residues. Germline loops: CDR1 SGHDT, CDR2 YYEEEE. CDR3 coding DNA: TGTGCCAGCAGCTTGCCGGGTATGGTAAACACCGGGGAGCTGTTTTTT. Protein sequence: CASSLPGMVNTGELFF. Full variable domain (outside the CDR3, taken from reference TRBV5-6 and TRBJ2-2): DAGVTQSPTHLIKTRGQQVTLRCSPKSGHDTVSWYQQALGQGPQFIFQYYEEEERQRGNFPDRFSGHQFPNYSSELNVNALLLGDSALYLCASSLPGMVNTGELFFGEGSRLTVL.

This chain uses TRBV9 with TRBJ1-1; possible D gene TRBD1, 6 bases. Per germline, CDR1 SGDLS and CDR2 YYNGEE. The CDR3 contains 15 residues. V lost 4 bases and J lost 5, with 18 bases in between. The CDR3 nucleotides read TGTGCCAGCAGCATGGGACAAGGCGGGGGAACTGAAGCTTTCTTT. Its protein is CASSMGQGGGTEAFF. Variable domain in full (rest from reference TRBV9 and TRBJ1-1): DSGVTQTPKHLITATGQRVTLRCSPRSGDLSVYWYQQSLDQGLQFLIQYYNGEERAKGNILERFSAQQFPDLHSELNLSSLELGDSALYFCASSMGQGGGTEAFFGQGTRLTVV.

This chain's CDR3 is CASSFRGGNSPLHF. CDR3 DNA: TGTGCCAGCAGTTTCCGGGGAGGTAATTCACCCCTCCACTTT. The V and J genes are TRBV28 and TRBJ1-6; D uncertain. The CDR3 sequence is 14 residues long. The germline V and J ends were trimmed by 3 bases and 6 bases, with 9 bases remaining between them. Per the germline V gene, CDR1 is MDHEN and CDR2 is SYDVKM.

The chain is built from TRBV7-2 and TRBJ2-3; D is perhaps TRBD1 (5 bases). V lost 2 bases and J 4 bases, leaving 10 bases between the germline ends. The germline V gene has CDR1 SGHTA and CDR2 FQGNSA. The CDR3 has 14 amino acids. The chain's CDR3 is CASSLSQGSDTQYF. The CDR3 DNA follows: TGTGCCAGCAGCTTATCCCAGGGATCAGATACGCAGTATTTT.

The CDR3 here is CASRTGTSGGGDTQYF. The CDR3 DNA reads TGTGCCAGCAGAACCGGGACTAGCGGGGGGGGTGATACGCAGTATTTT. This chain uses TRBV5-4 with TRBJ2-3, with TRBD2 identical over 16 bases. The V and J ends lost 5 bases and 6 bases, in that order; junction bases with no gene match: 6. Germline V gives CDR1 SGHNT, CDR2 YYREEE (reference sequence). This CDR3 has 16 amino acids.

The rearrangement links TRBV5-1 to TRBJ2-7; 7 bases agree with TRBD2. The CDR3 has 17 amino acids. J was trimmed by 6 bases and V by 4 bases; bases with no gene match: 19. The germline V gene has CDR1 SGHRS and CDR2 YFSETQ. Written as DNA, the CDR3 is TGCGCCAGCAGCCCGGGGTCGACGGGGAGGGCCTTTTTCGAGCAGTACTTC. It codes for CASSPGSTGRAFFEQYF.

The rearrangement uses TRBV5-4 and TRBJ2-5, with 10 positions matching TRBD2. This CDR3 comprises 17 residues. V dropped 0 bases and J dropped 1; count of bases not matched to a gene: 6. Looked up from germline, CDR1 is SGHNT and CDR2 is YYREEE (reference sequence). The CDR3 sequence: CASSLGLAGASQETQYF. As DNA, the CDR3 is TGTGCCAGCAGCTTGGGGCTAGCGGGGGCCAGCCAAGAGACCCAGTACTTC.

This clone is termed medium-sized. The rearrangement links TRBV13 to TRBJ2-5; D not resolved. The germline CDR1 and CDR2 sequences are PRHDT and FYEKMQ (reference sequence). V lost 5 bases, J lost 4 bases, and 11 bases lay in between. This CDR3 has 13 residues. The CDR3 DNA follows: TGTGCCAGCAGCCGTAGTCCTATAGAGACCCAGTACTTC. This sequence encodes CASSRSPIETQYF.

This rearrangement joins TRBV6-5 to TRBJ2-7; 7 nucleotides match TRBD1. The V segment lost 7 bases and the J segment 1 base; nucleotides outside the gene matches: 4. CDR1 is MNHEY and CDR2 is SVGAGI in the germline V gene. CDR3 length: 13 amino acids. The CDR3 sequence: CASTGQPSYEQYF. The CDR3 nucleotides read TGTGCCAGCACGGGACAGCCTTCCTACGAGCAGTACTTC.

The chain employs TRBV27 and TRBJ1-2, with a possible D match to TRBD1 (5 bases). The germline V gene has CDR1 MNHEY and CDR2 SMNVEV (reference sequence). The CDR3 extends over 12 amino acids. Trimming took off 7 bases at V and 2 bases at J, with 8 bases between the two ends. In DNA, the CDR3 is TGTGCCAGCAAGACAGAGAACTATGGCTACACCTTC. It specifies CASKTENYGYTF.